This T cell receptor beta chain was sequenced in a study of control samples from healthy donors and cancer patients. CDR1 is MNHNY and CDR2 is SVGAGI in the germline V gene (reference sequence). With 5 bases removed from V and 7 bases from J, the gap between germline ends came to 12 bases. This CDR3 is built from 13 residues. TCRdb's copy holds only in-frame clones and misses some; the assay was immunoSEQ multiplex PCR. The table shows about 160,000 clones, with 96% occurring only once. J is TRBJ1-5 and V is TRBV6-6; a possible D gene is TRBD1 (5 bases). Sequencing used blood. This sequence was found in a woman in her 30s in good health. In DNA form, the CDR3 reads TGTGCCAGCAGTCCCACAGGAATCCAGCCCCAGCATTTT. Encoded protein: CASSPTGIQPQHF.